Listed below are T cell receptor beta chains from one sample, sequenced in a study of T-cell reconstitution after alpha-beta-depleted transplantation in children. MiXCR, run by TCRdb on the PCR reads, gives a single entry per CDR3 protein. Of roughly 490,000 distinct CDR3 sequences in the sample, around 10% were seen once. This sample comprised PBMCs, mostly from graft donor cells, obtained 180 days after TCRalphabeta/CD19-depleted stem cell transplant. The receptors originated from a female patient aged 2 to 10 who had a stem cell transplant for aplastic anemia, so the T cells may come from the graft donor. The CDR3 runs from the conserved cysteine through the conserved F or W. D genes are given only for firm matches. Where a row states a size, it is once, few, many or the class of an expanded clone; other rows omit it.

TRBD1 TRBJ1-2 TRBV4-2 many TGTGCCAGCAGCTTCAGGACAGGCCTCGACTATGGCTACACCTTC CASSFRTGLDYGYTF
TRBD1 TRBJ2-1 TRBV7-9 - TGTGCCAGCAGCCGACAGGGTGAGGGGTACAATGAGCAGTTCTTC CASSRQGEGYNEQFF
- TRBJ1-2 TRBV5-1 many TGCGCCAGCAGCGCCGGGGATGCTAACTATGGCTACACCTTC CASSAGDANYGYTF
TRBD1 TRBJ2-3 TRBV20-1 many TGCAGTGCGTGGGACAGCGGAGCTTACACAGATACGCAGTATTTT CSAWDSGAYTDTQYF
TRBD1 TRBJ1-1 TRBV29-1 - TGCAGCGTTACCAGGGGGTATAGGTACACTGAAGCTTTCTTT CSVTRGYRYTEAFF
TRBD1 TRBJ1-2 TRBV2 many TGTGCCAGCAGAACTAACAGGGGGCATGGCTACACCTTC CASRTNRGHGYTF
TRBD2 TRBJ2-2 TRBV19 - TGTGCCAGTAGTAAAGTCTCGGCTAGCGGGAGTTCCGGGGAGCTGTTTTTT CASSKVSASGSSGELFF
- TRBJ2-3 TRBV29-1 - TGCAGCGTAGAGGGCAGGGCAGATACGCAGTATTTT CSVEGRADTQYF
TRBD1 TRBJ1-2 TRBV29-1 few TGCAGCGGGGGACAGTCTAACTATGGCTACACCTTC CSGGQSNYGYTF
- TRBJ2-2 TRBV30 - TGTGCCTGGAGTGTACTTGGCCCGAACACCGGGGAGCTGTTTTTT CAWSVLGPNTGELFF
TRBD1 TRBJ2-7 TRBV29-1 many TGCAGCGTGGGACAGGGCAGCTACGAGCAGTACTTC CSVGQGSYEQYF
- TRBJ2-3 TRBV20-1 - TGCAGTGCTAGAGATATTTGGGAGACCCCAGCCGATACGCAGTATTTT CSARDIWETPADTQYF
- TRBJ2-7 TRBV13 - TGTGCCAGCAGCTTATTCCCCCGCACCCCCAGGGTCCCCTACGAGCAGTACTTC CASSLFPRTPRVPYEQYF
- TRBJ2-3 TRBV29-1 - TGCAGCGTTGACCCAGGGGGAGGGTTCACAGATACGCAGTATTTT CSVDPGGGFTDTQYF
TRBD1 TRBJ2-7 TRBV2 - TGTGCCAGCAGTCTCCGGGACAGGGGGCCCGAGCAGTACTTC CASSLRDRGPEQYF
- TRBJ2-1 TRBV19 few TGTGCCAGTAGGGGGGGGGCGAGCTCCTACAATGAGCAGTTCTTC CASRGGASSYNEQFF
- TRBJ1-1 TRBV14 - TGTGCCAGCAGTCCCCAGGGCGGGGGCGCTGAAGCTTTCTTT CASSPQGGGAEAFF
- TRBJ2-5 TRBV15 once TGTGCCACCAGCAGAGCCCCCACCATAAAGACCCAGTACTTC CATSRAPTIKTQYF
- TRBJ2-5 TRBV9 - TGTGCCAGCAGCGTCACCTTTCGAGAGACCCAGTACTTC CASSVTFRETQYF
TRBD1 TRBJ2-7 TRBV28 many TGTGCCAGCAGTGACAGGGGGGAGCAGTACTTC CASSDRGEQYF
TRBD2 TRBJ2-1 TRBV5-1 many TGCGCCAGCAGCGCTGGCGGGACTAGCTTTTTGAATGAGCAGTTCTTC CASSAGGTSFLNEQFF
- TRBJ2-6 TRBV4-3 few TGCGCCAGCAGCCCTCATCACAGGGCCGCGGGGGCCAACGTCCTGACTTTC CASSPHHRAAGANVLTF
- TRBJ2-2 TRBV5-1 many TGCGCCAGCAGCTTGATACTACAGGGTTCGAACACCGGGGAGCTGTTTTTT CASSLILQGSNTGELFF
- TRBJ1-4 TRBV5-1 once TGCGCCAGCAGCCCAACGAGAGTTGCAACTAATGAAAAACTGTTTTTT CASSPTRVATNEKLFF
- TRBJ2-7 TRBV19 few TGTGCCAGTAGTATTATTGACAAGTCCTACGAGCAGTACTTC CASSIIDKSYEQYF
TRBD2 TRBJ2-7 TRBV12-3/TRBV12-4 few TGTGCCAGCAGTCCACTAGCGGGGGCCTCCTACGAGCAGTACTTC CASSPLAGASYEQYF
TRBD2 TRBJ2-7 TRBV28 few TGTGCCAGTACTGGCGGGAGATTCTACGAGCAGTACTTC CASTGGRFYEQYF
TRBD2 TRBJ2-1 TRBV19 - TGTGCCAGTCGCCTAGCGGGACGTGTTGAGCAGTTCTTC CASRLAGRVEQFF
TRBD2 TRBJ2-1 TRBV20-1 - TGCAGTGCTAGACCATGGACTAGCGGCAATGAGCAGTTCTTC CSARPWTSGNEQFF
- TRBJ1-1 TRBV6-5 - TGTGCCAGCAGTTACCCGACCGCCCGGGCACCCATGAACACTGAAGCTTTCTTT CASSYPTARAPMNTEAFF
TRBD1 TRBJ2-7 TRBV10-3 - TGTGCCATCAAACAGGGGGATCCCTACGAGCAGTACTTC CAIKQGDPYEQYF
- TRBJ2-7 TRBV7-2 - TGTGCCAGCAGCTTAAACATCGGGACGGGTCTCAGGTACGAGCAGTACTTC CASSLNIGTGLRYEQYF
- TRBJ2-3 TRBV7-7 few TGTGCCAGCAGTAAAGAGGGAGATACGCAGTATTTT CASSKEGDTQYF
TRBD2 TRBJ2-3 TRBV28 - TGTGCCAGCAGTCGACAAAGGGGACTAGCGGGACAACTACATACGCAGTATTTT CASSRQRGLAGQLHTQYF
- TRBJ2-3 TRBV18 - TGTGCCAGCTCACTAACTTTCCCTAGCGTGGAGGCGGATACGCAGTATTTT CASSLTFPSVEADTQYF
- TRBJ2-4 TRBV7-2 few TGTGCCAGCAGCTTAGCCGTAAGCCAGGCAGAAAAGTACTTC CASSLAVSQAEKYF
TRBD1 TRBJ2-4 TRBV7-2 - TGTGCCAGCAGCTCGGGACAGAGAAACAGTCAGTACTTC CASSSGQRNSQYF
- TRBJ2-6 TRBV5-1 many TGCGCCAGCAGTTATGTCCCGGGATCTGGGGCCAACGTCCTGACTTTC CASSYVPGSGANVLTF
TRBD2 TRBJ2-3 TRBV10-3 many TGTGCCATCAGTGGGCCCGGACTAGCGGTTAATCCCCTTGAAGGGGATACGCAGTATTTT CAISGPGLAVNPLEGDTQYF
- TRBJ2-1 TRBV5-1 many TGCGCCAGCAGCTTGCTCAGCTTTGGAAATGAGCAGTTCTTC CASSLLSFGNEQFF
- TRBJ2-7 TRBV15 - TGTGCCACCAGCACCTTCCTGGACAGTTCCTACGAGCAGTACTTC CATSTFLDSSYEQYF
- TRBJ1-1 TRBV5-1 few TGCGCCAGCAGCTTGGATGGCACCTTGAACACTGAAGCTTTCTTT CASSLDGTLNTEAFF
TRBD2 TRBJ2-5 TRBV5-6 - TGTGCCAGCAGCCTACGGGGCATGGGGGGGGAGACCCAGTACTTC CASSLRGMGGETQYF
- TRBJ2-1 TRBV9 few TGTGCCAGCAGTCCCTCTAGGGGAGAAGAGTCCTATGAGCAGTTCTTC CASSPSRGEESYEQFF
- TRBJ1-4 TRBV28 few TGTGCCAGCAGTTTACCTACAGCCTTGGAGAGCCTCGGTGAAAAACTGTTTTTT CASSLPTALESLGEKLFF
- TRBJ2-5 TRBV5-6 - TGTGCCAGCAGCTTGGCCTGGAACACAACTCAAGAGACCCAGTACTTC CASSLAWNTTQETQYF
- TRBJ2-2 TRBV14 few TGTGCCAGCAGCCAAGCGGCAGGGGCCGGGGAGCTGTTTTTT CASSQAAGAGELFF
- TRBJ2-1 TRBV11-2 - TGTGCCAGCAGCTTACGAGTGCGAACCTACAATGAGCAGTTCTTC CASSLRVRTYNEQFF
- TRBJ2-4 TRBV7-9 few TGTGCCAGCAGCTTACCGGGCTTTGCCAAAAACATTCAGTACTTC CASSLPGFAKNIQYF
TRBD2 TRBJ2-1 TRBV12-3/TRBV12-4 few TGTGCCAGCAGTTTACCGTCTCTAGCGGGACCCTACAATGAGCAGTTCTTC CASSLPSLAGPYNEQFF
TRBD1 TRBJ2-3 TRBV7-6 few TGTGCCAGCAGCTTAGGGGGACAGGGACCTCGCACAGATACGCAGTATTTT CASSLGGQGPRTDTQYF
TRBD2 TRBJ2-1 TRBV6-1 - TGTGCCAGCTACGGGAGGGACCGCTACAATGAGCAGTTCTTC CASYGRDRYNEQFF
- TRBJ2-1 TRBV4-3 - TGCGCCAGCAGCCTTAATTTGCCTCTGTTGACAGGAATCGAGCAGTTCTTC CASSLNLPLLTGIEQFF
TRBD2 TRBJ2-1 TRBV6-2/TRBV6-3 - TGTGACAGCACCCTTCCAGCGGGGTCCTACAATGAGCAGTTCTTC CDSTLPAGSYNEQFF
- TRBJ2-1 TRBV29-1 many TGCAGAGTAGGGTCGCCCCGAAATGAGCAGTTCTTC CRVGSPRNEQFF
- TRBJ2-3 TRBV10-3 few TGTGCCATCAGTGACCGGGGCGGCGCCCGGAATCCAGATACGCAGTATTTT CAISDRGGARNPDTQYF
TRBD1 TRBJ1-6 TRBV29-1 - TGCAGCGTCATGACAGGGGCTAATTCACCCCTCCACTTT CSVMTGANSPLHF